Reported below is one T cell receptor (beta chain). What it binds is not known. The authors ran a second PCR of roughly 6 to 12 cycles using a sample-barcoded 5' primer and a J-beta primer mix. Researchers report that a template-switch adaptor with 12 random nucleotides tagged each cDNA molecule. Using its own MiXCR run on the 5' RACE reads, TCRdb lists one record per CDR3 protein. The sample holds roughly 900,000 distinct CDR3 sequences; about 48% are singletons and the top ten take over 10%. The record originates from a study of blood T cells in healthy people across ages. Study-wide points: Estimated diversity, derived from one million T cells, was regarded as an underestimate.

Input material: blood. The TCR was taken from a man in his thirties or forties in good health.

The CDR3 loop reads CASRREFSGRQETQYF. The CDR3 DNA sequence: TGCGCCAGCCGCCGGGAATTTAGCGGGAGGCAAGAGACCCAGTACTTC. The chain employs TRBV4-1 and TRBJ2-5, with TRBD2 matching 10 bases. CDR3 length: 16 amino acids. V was clipped by 8 bases and J by 2 bases; unmatched bases: 11. The germline CDR1 and CDR2 sequences are MGHRA and YSYEKL.